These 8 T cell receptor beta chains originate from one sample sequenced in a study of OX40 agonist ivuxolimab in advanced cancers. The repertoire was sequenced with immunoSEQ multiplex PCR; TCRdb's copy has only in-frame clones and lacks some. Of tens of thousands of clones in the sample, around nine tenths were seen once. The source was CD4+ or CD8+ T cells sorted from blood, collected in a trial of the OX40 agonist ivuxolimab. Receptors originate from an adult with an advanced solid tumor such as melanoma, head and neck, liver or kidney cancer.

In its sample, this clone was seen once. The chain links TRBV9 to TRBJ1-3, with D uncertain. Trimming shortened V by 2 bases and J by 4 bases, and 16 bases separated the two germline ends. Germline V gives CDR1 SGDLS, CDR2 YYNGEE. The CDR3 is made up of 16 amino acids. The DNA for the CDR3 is TGTGCCAGCAGCGTCAACTCGGTCCACGGGGGAAACACCATATATTTT. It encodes CASSVNSVHGGNTIYF.

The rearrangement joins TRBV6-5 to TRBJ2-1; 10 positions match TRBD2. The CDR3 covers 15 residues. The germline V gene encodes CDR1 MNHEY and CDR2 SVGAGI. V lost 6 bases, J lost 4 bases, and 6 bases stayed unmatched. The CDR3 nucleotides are TGTGCCAGCAGATCACTAGCGGGGCCGTACAATGAGCAGTTCTTC. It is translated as CASRSLAGPYNEQFF.

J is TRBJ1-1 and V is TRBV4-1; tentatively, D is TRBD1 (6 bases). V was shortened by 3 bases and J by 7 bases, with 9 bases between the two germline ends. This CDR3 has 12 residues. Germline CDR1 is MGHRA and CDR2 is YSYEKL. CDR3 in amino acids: CASSHGGDEAFF. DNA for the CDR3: TGCGCCAGCAGCCACGGGGGCGATGAAGCTTTCTTT.

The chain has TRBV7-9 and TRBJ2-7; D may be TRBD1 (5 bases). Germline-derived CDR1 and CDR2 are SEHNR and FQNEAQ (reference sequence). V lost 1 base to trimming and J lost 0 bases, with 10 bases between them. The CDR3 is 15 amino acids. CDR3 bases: TGTGCCAGCAGCTTAGGGTTCGACAGCTCCTACGAGCAGTACTTC. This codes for CASSLGFDSSYEQYF.

CDR3: CASSLNEGETQYF. The CDR3, as DNA: TGTGCCAGCAGTTTAAATGAAGGGGAGACCCAGTACTTC. V usage is TRBV27 and J usage is TRBJ2-5; D uncertain. The CDR3 has 13 amino acids. Germline V lookup: CDR1 MNHEY, CDR2 SMNVEV (reference sequence). The V end lost 2 bases, the J end lost 5 bases, and 9 bases lay between the germline ends.

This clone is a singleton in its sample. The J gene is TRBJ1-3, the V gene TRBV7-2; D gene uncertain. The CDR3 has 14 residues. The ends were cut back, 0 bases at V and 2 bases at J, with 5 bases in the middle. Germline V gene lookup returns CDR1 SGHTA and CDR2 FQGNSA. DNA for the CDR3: TGTGCCAGCAGCTTAGCTGGAGCTGGAAACACCATATATTTT. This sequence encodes CASSLAGAGNTIYF.

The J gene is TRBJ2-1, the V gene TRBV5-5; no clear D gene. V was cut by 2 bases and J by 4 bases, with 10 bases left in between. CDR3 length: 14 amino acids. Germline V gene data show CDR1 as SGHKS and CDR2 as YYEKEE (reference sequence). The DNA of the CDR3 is TGTGCCAGCAGCTTTGTACTCATTTACAATGAGCAGTTCTTC. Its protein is CASSFVLIYNEQFF.

The CDR3 is CASSDDLAGGTNEQFF. The CDR3 DNA is TGTGCCAGCAGTGACGATCTAGCGGGAGGTACCAATGAGCAGTTCTTC. V gene TRBV6-4 combines with J gene TRBJ2-1, with 11 bases that match TRBD2. J lost 6 bases, V lost 2 bases, and 6 bases had no gene match. Germline CDR1 reads MRHNA; CDR2 reads SNTAGT. The CDR3 spans 16 residues.